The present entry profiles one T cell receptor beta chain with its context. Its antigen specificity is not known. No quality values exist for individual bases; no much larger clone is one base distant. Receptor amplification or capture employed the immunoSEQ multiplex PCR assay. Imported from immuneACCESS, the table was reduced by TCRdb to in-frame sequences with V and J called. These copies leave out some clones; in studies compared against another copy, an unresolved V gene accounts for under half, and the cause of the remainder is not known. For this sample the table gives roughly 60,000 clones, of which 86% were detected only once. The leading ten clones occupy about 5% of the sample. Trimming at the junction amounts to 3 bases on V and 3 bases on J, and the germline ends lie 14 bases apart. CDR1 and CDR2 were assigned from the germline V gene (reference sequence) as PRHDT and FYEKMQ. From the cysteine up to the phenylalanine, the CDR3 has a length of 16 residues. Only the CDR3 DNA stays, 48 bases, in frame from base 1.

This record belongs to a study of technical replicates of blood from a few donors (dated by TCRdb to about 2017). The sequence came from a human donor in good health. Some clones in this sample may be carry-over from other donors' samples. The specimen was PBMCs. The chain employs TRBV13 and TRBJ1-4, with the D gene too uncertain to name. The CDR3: CASSFYSDTANEKLFF. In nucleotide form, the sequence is TGTGCCAGCAGCTTTTACTCCGACACGGCTAATGAAAAACTGTTTTTT.